Listed below are T cell receptor beta chains from one sample, sequenced in a study of cytomegalovirus exposure and HLA in healthy donors. TCRdb's copy holds only in-frame clones and misses some; the assay was immunoSEQ multiplex PCR. The sample records more than 150,000 clones, 60% to 80% being singletons. The source material was PBMCs. Every receptor here comes from a man in his forties or fifties in good health and CMV-seropositive. The CDR3 runs from the conserved cysteine through the conserved F or W. Fields, in order: CDR3 length, V gene, J gene, CDR3 protein.

14,TRBV5-4,-,CASSLDQGNYEQYF
14,TRBV28,TRBJ2-7,CASRSAGQIYEQYF
14,TRBV5-1,TRBJ2-3,CASSLEATSDTQYF
20,TRBV5-1,TRBJ2-1,CASSFLPGPGGTTPYNEQFF
14,TRBV6-6,TRBJ2-7,CASSYSDTGYEQYF
11,TRBV20-1,TRBJ1-2,CSASSGYGYTF
15,TRBV18,TRBJ2-2,CASSRGQGSTGELFF
15,TRBV27,TRBJ2-1,CASSPGYFPYNEQFF
15,TRBV9,TRBJ2-1,CASSPQRGVYNEQFF
15,TRBV13,TRBJ2-7,CASSLGGRGSYEQYF
15,TRBV6-6,TRBJ1-2,CASSYPKTGNYGYTF
16,TRBV21-1,TRBJ2-1,CASSAKKKRAYNEQFF
16,TRBV21-1,TRBJ2-7,CASRRGDRGPSYEQYF
17,TRBV27,TRBJ1-4,CASSFSGEGATNEKLFF
18,TRBV4-1,TRBJ2-6,CASSETRRLNSGANVLTF
15,TRBV6-6,TRBJ1-5,CVSRPKQGTNQPQHF
14,TRBV5-1,TRBJ1-1,CASSFNDRNTEAFF
15,TRBV5-4,TRBJ2-3,CASSKGLAGGDTQYF
15,TRBV7-6,TRBJ2-1,CASGEEAASYNEQFF
13,TRBV6-6,TRBJ1-5,CASSIGVREPQHF
17,TRBV28,TRBJ1-5,CASTIRVGRDSNQPQHF
16,TRBV5-5,TRBJ2-6,CASSLVASSGANVLTF
14,TRBV18,TRBJ2-3,CASSLGQITDTQYF
17,TRBV28,TRBJ1-6,CASSFTRDRPYNSPLHF
14,TRBV28,TRBJ1-1,CASSLILRGTEAFF
16,TRBV6-4,TRBJ2-2,CASSRDGQTNTGELFF
15,TRBV11-2,TRBJ2-5,CASSRAAGNQETQYF
18,TRBV5-1,TRBJ2-5,CASSLGNFAESTQETQYF
14,TRBV29-1,TRBJ1-2,CSVDDGTGEHGYTF
15,TRBV18,TRBJ2-2,CASSPLTVNTGELFF
14,TRBV2,TRBJ2-7,CASILGTNSYEQYF
18,TRBV28,TRBJ2-6,CASSSGQGSFSGANVLTF
14,TRBV5-6,TRBJ1-2,CASSLADSRYGYTF
13,TRBV10-1,TRBJ1-1,CASTLTGDTEAFF
14,TRBV28,TRBJ2-2,CASSPQGLGGELFF
14,TRBV28,TRBJ1-3,CASSFGRPAGTIYF
13,TRBV19,TRBJ2-4,CASSSEAKNIQYF
14,TRBV9,TRBJ2-7,CASSISDRVYEQYF
13,TRBV19,TRBJ1-2,CASSWTGGYGYTF
15,TRBV15,TRBJ2-7,CATSRDWTGDYEQYF
15,TRBV7-9,TRBJ2-5,CASSQTGPVGETQYF
14,TRBV7-2,TRBJ1-3,CASSFEGAMDTIYF
13,TRBV5-5,TRBJ2-7,CASSMGLTYEQYF
12,TRBV10-1,TRBJ2-2,CASSNRVGELFF
14,TRBV10-1,TRBJ2-3,CASSRDSNTDTQYF
14,TRBV27,TRBJ2-2,CASSLGGETGELFF
16,TRBV5-1,TRBJ2-1,CASSERTSSSYNEQFF
20,TRBV7-6,TRBJ1-3,CASSPDNRVYNLGSGNTIYF
14,TRBV4-3,TRBJ2-7,CASSPGQGFDEQYF
14,TRBV6-5,TRBJ1-1,CASSYGTLNTEAFF
13,TRBV6-5,TRBJ1-1,CASSKQGASEAFF